Reported below is one TCR beta chain. J was trimmed by 8 bases and V by 5 bases; bases with no gene match: 5. Germline CDR1 is MNHEY and CDR2 is SVGAGI. This CDR3 spans 13 amino acids. This entry is derived from a study of blood T cell repertoires in COVID-19. In the original workflow: Reference gene primer amplification gave nucleated cell count estimates. The table came from immunoSEQ multiplex PCR; TCRdb's copy has only in-frame clones and leaves some out. Clonal size and the V and J genes are those of that table, whereas D and trimming came from the DNA. The sample contains more than 95,000 clones, about 90% of which appear only once.

The gene calls are TRBV6-5 and TRBJ1-2, with 10 bases that match TRBD1. The specimen was peripheral blood. This clonotype originated in a man aged 45-60 years with COVID-19, enrolled during active disease. As DNA, the CDR3 is TGTGCCAGCAGTCGGGACAGGGGATACGGCTACACCTTC. This gives the protein CASSRDRGYGYTF.